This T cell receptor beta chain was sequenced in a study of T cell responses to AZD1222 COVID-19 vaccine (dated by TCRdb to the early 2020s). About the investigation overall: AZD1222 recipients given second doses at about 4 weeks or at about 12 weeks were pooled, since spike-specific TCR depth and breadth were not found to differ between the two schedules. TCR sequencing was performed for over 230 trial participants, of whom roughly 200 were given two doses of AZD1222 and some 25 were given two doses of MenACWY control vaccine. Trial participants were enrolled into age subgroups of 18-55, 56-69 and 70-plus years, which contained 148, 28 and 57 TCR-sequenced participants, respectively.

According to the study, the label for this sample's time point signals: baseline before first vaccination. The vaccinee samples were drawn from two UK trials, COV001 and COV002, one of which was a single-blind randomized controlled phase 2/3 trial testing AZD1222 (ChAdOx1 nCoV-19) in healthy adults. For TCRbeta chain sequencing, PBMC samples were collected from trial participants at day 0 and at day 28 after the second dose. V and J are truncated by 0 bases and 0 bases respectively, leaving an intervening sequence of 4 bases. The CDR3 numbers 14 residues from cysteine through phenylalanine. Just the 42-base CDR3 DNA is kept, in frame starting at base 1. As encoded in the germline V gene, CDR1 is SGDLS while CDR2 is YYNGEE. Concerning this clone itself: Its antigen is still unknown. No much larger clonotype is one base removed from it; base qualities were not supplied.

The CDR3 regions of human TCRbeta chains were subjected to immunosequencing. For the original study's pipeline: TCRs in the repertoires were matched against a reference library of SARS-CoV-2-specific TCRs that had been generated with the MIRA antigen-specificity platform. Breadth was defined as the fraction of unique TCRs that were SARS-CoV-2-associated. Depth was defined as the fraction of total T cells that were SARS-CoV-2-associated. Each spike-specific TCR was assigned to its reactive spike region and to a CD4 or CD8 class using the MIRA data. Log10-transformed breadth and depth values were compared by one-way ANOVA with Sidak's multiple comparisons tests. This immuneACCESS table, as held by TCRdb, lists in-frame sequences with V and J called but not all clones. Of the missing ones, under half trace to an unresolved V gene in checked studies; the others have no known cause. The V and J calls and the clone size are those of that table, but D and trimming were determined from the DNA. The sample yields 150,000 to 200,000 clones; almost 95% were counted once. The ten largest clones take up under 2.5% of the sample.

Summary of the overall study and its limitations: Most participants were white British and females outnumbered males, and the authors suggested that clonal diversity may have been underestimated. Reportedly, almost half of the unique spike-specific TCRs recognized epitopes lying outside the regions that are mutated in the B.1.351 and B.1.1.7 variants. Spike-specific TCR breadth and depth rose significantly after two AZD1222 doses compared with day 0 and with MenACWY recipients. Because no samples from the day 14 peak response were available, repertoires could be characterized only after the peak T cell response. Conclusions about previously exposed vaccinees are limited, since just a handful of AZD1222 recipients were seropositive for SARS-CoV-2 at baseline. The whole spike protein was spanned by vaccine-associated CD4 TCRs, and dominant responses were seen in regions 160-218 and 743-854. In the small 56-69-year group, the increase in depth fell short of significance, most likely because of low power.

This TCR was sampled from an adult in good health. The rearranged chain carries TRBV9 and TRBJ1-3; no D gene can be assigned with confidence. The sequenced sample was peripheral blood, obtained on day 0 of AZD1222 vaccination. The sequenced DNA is TGTGCCAGCAGCGTAGGGAACTCTGGAAACACCATATATTTT. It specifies CASSVGNSGNTIYF.